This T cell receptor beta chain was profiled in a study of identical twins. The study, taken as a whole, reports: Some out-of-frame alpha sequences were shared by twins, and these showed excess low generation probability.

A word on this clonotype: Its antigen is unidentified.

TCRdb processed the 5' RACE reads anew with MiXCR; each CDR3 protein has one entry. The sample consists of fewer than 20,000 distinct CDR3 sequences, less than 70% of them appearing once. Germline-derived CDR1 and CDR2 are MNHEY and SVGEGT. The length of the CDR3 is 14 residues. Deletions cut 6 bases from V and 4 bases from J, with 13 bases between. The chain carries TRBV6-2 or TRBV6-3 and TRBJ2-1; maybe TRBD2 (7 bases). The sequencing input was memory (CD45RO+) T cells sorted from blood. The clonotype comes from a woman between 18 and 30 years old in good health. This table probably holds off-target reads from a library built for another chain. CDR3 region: CASRQRDKYNEQFF. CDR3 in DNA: TGTGCCAGCAGACAGCGGGACAAATACAATGAGCAGTTCTTC.